This TCR beta chain was identified during a study of identical twins (dated by TCRdb to between 2015 and 2016). As for the study more broadly: TCR alpha and beta repertoires from monozygotic twins, unrelated adults of various ages and cord blood were deep-sequenced to test whether fetal clonotypes persist. Replicate twin experiments were performed at different times using different library preparation protocols to rule out contamination. Results the study describes overall, beyond this receptor: In monozygotic twins, recombination models systematically underestimated out-of-frame TCR alpha sharing, but the models matched the sharing seen between unrelated individuals. Out-of-frame TCR alpha sequences shared between twins showed an excess of low generation-probability sequences compared with coincidental sharing between unrelated individuals. Fewer insertions were carried by abundant cord blood beta clonotypes; a weaker similar trend was observed in young adult naive repertoires, while no such trend was observed in memory repertoires. Excess twin sharing in beta out-of-frame sequences was weaker because fewer shared sequences lowered the signal-to-noise ratio. Because the same donors could not be followed over many years, the conclusions relied on cross-sectional statistical analysis. Zero-insertion analyses could be partly confounded by invariant T cells such as MAIT and iNKT, although diverse VJ usage argued against such confounding for most clonotypes.

A distance of 9 bases separates the germline ends of V and J, which lose 0 bases and 3 bases respectively. Taken from the germline V gene, the CDR1 and CDR2 loops are MNHEY and SVGAGI. The CDR3, cysteine through phenylalanine, is 15 amino acids long. Only CDR3 DNA is held: 45 bases, read in frame from base 1. Only healthy Caucasian donors were included. The twin cohort consisted of three pairs of female monozygotic twins, all aged roughly 18 to 30 years. Positive isolation kits from Invitrogen were used to isolate CD4+ and CD8+ T cell populations. Libraries came from 5' RACE. TCRdb shows the sequencer as Illumina HiSeq 2000. A universal primer binding site was introduced by template switching, and a unique molecular identifier was present in the final cDNA, enabling accurate counting of TCR cDNA molecules. Specific primers in the conserved constant-segment region were used to synthesize first-strand cDNA for the TCR alpha and beta chains. To control for contamination, every cDNA library was double barcoded, receiving both a SMART-Mk sample barcode and Illumina barcodes. TruSeq adapter sequences, together with Illumina sample barcodes, were added in two successive PCR steps. The TCR alpha and beta cDNA libraries were sequenced on the Illumina HiSeq platform using custom primers. Per the original workflow: MiGEC processed the raw reads to extract unique molecular identifiers, while MiXCR was used to determine the CDR3 positions. For each individual, recombination models were inferred using an EM algorithm with the repgenHMM and IGoR tools. Shared clonotype analysis was performed with the tcR package in R, normalizing sharing by the product of cloneset sizes. To study raw recombination without the effects of thymic and clonal selection, out-of-frame nonproductive sequences were analyzed. The raw public reads went through TCRdb reprocessing: fastp at Q25, MiXCR clone calling, in-frame beta chains kept. Rows are unified per CDR3 protein, each entry keeping the most common DNA and genes. The V and J calls and clone size are TCRdb's, not the authors'. The sample records 500,000 to 600,000 distinct CDR3 sequences, approximately 22% of which are singletons. In total, the top ten clones hold about 0.91% of the sample.

In its sample, this clonotype was seen a few times. Its antigen remains unidentified. Base qualities are not provided; no much larger clone lies one nucleotide away. These same records also appear under a second study, on T cells expressing NK-cell markers. According to the second study: In sorted CD3+CD56+NKG2C+, CD3+CD56+NKG2C- and CD3+CD56-NKG2C+ T-cell subsets from 8 or 9 donors, TCR beta-chain repertoires were profiled. Among the eight sequenced donors, seven were HCMV-seropositive and one was HCMV-seronegative. In several experiments an anti-gammadeltaTCR antibody was added to restrict sorting to alphabetaTCR-expressing T cells. For several donors, the dominant CD3+CD56+NKG2C+ clonotypes were among the top 10 CD8+ clonotypes and accounted for roughly 1.0-8% of CD8+ T cells. Those dominant clonotypes were again the most abundant among CD3+CD56-NKG2C+ cells in several donors, at roughly 25-60.1%. Whether the expanded NKG2C-expressing T cell clones were specific for HCMV antigens remained unclear. All eight donors whose samples were sequenced were randomly selected healthy volunteers, three of them men and five women. HCMV serostatus was determined by detecting HCMV-specific IgG in serum with a commercial ELISA kit. Reads were demultiplexed and grouped by UMI with MIGEC, and clonotypes were assembled and quantified with MiTCR. To remove erroneous sequences, TCR cDNA sequences were retained only when supported by two or more reads. Downstream repertoire analysis used the tcR package, and clonotypes were matched across fractions by CDR3 nucleotide sequence plus V segment. Antigen specificity was annotated against VDJdb with VDJmatch, allowing one amino acid substitution in CDR3.

Source material: CD4+ T cells sorted from blood. The receptor chain draws on TRBV6-5 and TRBJ1-5, with the identity of the D gene unclear. This TCR derives from a woman younger than 30 in good health. In nucleotides, the sequence is TGTGCCAGCAGTTACTCGCTGGCCGTCAATCAGCCCCAGCATTTT. Translated, it gives CASSYSLAVNQPQHF.